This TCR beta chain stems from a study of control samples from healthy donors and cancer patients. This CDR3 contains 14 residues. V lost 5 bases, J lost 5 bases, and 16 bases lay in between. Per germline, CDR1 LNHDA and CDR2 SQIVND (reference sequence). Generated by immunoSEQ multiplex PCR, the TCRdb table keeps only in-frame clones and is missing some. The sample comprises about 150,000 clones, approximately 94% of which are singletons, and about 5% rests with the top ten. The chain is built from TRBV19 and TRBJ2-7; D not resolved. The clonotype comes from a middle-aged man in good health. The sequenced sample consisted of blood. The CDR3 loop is CASSLTSGSHEQYF. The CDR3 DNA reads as TGTGCCAGTAGTTTAACCTCCGGGTCCCACGAGCAGTACTTC.